The source of this T cell receptor (beta chain) is a study of molecular identifiers for immune sequencing clone quantification (dated by TCRdb to about 2018). For the wider study: In a replicate experiment, RNA from roughly 20,000 or 100,000 naive CD8 T cells was split into five aliquots, four of which were sequenced. This methods study benchmarked molecular-identifier clustering-based TCR repertoire sequencing (MIDCIRS) and TCR RNA copy counting, using CD8 T cells to do so. Points the paper makes about the study in general: The naive libraries included spiked-in Jurkat TCR RNA (over nine copies' worth), and this RNA is not part of the donor repertoire. Spiked-in Jurkat TCR RNA equivalent to a single cell was reported to be detectable even among fewer than 1.2 million naive CD8 T cells. Modeling estimated about 3 recovered TCR RNA copies per cell, compared with approximately 9.5 by digital PCR, which implies 30% to 35% capture efficiency. Highly expanded clone sizes could be underestimated because identical TCR molecules may share a barcode. In CMV-specific effector cells, over 98% of molecules were held by clones above 20 RNA copies, whereas under 1% of molecules were held by such clones in naive cells. When barcode sub-clustering was left out, chimeric consensus sequences inflated TCR diversity, with chimeras reaching as high as 47%.

Trimming removed 3 bases from V and 6 bases from J, leaving 15 bases between the germline ends. The CDR3 runs 13 amino acids, cysteine and phenylalanine included. Only CDR3 DNA is held: 39 bases, read in frame from base 1. CDR1 and CDR2 are read off the germline V gene (reference sequence) as DFQATT and SNEGSKA. Library method: PCR. These reads were obtained on a NextSeq 500. Bulk TCR libraries were made following a previously described method, with the TCR primers given in Table S5. Purification of total RNA was performed with the Qiagen AllPrep DNA/RNA kit. Reads from multiple sequencing runs of the same library were pooled before analysis. Under the source paper's analysis protocol: Reads were retained only if an exact TCR constant sequence was present, and the retained reads were trimmed to 150 nt and grouped according to their 12-nt molecular barcodes. Within each barcode group, reads were sub-clustered at a 15% Levenshtein threshold, and quality-weighted consensus sequences were built per RNA molecule. Non-functional sequences were filtered out, along with any lower-count sequence sitting one edit away from another sequence. Barcode sub-clusters with fewer than 20% of the maximum read count were removed, based on fitting two negative binomial distributions. TCRdb reanalyzed the raw reads on its own, using fastp at Q25 for trimming and MiXCR for clone calling, and kept in-frame beta chains. Entries are consolidated by CDR3 protein sequence, retaining the most common genes and DNA. In this record, the V and J calls reflect TCRdb's handling and not the investigators' own analysis. The sample yields more than 450,000 distinct CDR3 sequences; approximately 25% were counted once. Around 0.76% of the sample is in the top ten clones.

In the case of this clonotype: What antigen it recognizes has not been identified. No much larger clonotype is one base removed from it; base qualities were not supplied.

Libraries of naive CD8 T cells were built from anywhere between about 20,000 and 1,000,000 sorted cells, with 10%, 30% or 50% of the purified RNA used. On a BD FACSAria II, naive CD8 T cells were FACS-sorted as CD8+CD4-CCR7+CD45RA+ and collected into RLT Plus buffer. To test detection sensitivity, Jurkat RNA equal to over nine TCR copies was added to samples of about 20,000-1,000,000 naive CD8 T cells. Enrichment of CD8 T cells was performed with RosetteSep CD8+ T Cell Enrichment Cocktail and Ficoll-Paque, after which ACK red cell lysis was carried out. This receptor was taken from a human donor in good health. Some libraries in this study had Jurkat cell RNA spiked in. The specimen sequenced was naive CD8+ T cells from blood, with Jurkat cell RNA spiked in. According to the study, the label for this sample's cell subset or site signals: FACS-sorted CD8+CD4-CCR7+CD45RA+ naive T cells. The sequence links TRBV20-1 to TRBJ2-7, with an unclear D gene assignment. The CDR3 region reads CSARAPSSAEQYF. Read as DNA, the sequence is TGCAGTGCTAGGGCCCCCTCGAGCGCCGAGCAGTACTTC.